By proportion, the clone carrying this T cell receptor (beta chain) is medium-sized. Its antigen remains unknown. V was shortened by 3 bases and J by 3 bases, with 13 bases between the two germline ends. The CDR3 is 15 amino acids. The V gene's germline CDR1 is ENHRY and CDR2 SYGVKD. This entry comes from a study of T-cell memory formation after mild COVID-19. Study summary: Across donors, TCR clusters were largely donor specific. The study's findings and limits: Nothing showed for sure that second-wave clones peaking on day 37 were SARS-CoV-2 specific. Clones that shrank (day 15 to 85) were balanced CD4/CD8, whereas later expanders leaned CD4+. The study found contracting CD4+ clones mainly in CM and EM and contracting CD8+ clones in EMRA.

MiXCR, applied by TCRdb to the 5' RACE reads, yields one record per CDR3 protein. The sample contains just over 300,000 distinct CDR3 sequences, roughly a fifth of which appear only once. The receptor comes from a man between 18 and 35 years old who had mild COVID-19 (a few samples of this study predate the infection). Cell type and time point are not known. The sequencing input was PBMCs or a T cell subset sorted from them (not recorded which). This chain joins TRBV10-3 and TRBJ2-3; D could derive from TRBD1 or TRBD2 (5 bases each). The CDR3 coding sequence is TGTGCCATCAGTGACCCCGGGACCCGAACAGATACGCAGTATTTT. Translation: CAISDPGTRTDTQYF.